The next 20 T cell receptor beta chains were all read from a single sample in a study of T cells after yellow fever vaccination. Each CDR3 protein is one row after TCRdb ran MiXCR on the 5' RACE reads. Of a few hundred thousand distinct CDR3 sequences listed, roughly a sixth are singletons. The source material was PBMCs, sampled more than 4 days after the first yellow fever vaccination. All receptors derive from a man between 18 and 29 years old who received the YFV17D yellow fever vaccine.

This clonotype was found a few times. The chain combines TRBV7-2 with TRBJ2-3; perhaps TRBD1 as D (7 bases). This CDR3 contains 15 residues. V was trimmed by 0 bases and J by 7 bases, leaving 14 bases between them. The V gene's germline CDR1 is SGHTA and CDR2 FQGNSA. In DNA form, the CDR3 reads TGTGCCAGCAGCTTAGCGGGGCCAGGGGGGAATACGCAGTATTTT. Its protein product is CASSLAGPGGNTQYF. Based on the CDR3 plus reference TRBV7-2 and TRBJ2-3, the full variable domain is GAGVSQSPSNKVTEKGKDVELRCDPISGHTALYWYRQSLGQGLEFLIYFQGNSAPDKSGLPSDRFSAERTGGSVSTLTIQRTQQEDSAVYLCASSLAGPGGNTQYFGPGTRLTVL.

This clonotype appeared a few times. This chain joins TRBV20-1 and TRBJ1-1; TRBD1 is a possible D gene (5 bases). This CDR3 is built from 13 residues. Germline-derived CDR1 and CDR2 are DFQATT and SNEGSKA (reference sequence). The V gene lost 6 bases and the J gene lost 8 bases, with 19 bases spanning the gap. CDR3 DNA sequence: TGCAGTGCCCCCCCGTACGGGGGTGGGGAAGCTTTCTTT. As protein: CSAPPYGGGEAFF.

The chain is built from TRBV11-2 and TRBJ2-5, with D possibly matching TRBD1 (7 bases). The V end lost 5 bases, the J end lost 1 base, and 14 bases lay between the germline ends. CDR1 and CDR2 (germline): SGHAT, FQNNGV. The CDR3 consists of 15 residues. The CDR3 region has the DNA TGTGCCAGCAGCATCCGACAGGGACTCCAAGAGACCCAGTACTTC. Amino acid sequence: CASSIRQGLQETQYF. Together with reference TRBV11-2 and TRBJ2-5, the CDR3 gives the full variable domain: EAGVAQSPRYKIIEKRQSVAFWCNPISGHATLYWYQQILGQGPKLLIQFQNNGVVDDSQLPKDRFSAERLKGVDSTLKIQPAKLEDSAVYLCASSIRQGLQETQYFGPGTRLLVL.

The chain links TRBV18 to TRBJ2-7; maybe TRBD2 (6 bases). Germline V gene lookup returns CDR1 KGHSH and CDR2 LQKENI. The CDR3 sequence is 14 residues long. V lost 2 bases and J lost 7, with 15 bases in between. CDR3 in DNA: TGTGCCAGCTCACCAGGTGCAACCCGGGGGGAGCAGTACGTC. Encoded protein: CASSPGATRGEQYV.

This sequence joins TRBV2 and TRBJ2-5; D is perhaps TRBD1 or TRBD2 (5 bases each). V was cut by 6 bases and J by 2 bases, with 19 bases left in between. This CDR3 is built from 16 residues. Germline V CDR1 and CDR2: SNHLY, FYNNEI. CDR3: CASSPSSGATQETQYF. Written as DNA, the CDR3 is TGTGCCAGCAGCCCCTCATCCGGGGCCACACAAGAGACCCAGTACTTC.

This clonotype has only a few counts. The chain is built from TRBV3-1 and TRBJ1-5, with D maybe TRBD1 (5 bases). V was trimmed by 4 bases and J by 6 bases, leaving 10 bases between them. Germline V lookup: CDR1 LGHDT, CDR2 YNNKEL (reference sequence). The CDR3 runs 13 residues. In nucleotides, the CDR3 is TGTGCCAGCAGCCGGGACTTGGGTCAGCCCCAGCATTTT. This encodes CASSRDLGQPQHF.

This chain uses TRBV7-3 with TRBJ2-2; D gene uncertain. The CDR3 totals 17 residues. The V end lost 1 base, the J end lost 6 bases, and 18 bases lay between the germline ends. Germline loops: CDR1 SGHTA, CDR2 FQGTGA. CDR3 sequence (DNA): TGTGCCAGCAGCTTAAGTAGTCCCAAGGTGGCCGCCGGGGAGCTGTTTTTT. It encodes CASSLSSPKVAAGELFF.

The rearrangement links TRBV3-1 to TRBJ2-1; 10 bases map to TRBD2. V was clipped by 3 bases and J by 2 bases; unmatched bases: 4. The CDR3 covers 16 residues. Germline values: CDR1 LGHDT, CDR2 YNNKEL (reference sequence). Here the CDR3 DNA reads TGTGCCAGCAGCCAGGCTAGCGGGGGCCCCTACAATGAGCAGTTCTTC. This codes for CASSQASGGPYNEQFF.

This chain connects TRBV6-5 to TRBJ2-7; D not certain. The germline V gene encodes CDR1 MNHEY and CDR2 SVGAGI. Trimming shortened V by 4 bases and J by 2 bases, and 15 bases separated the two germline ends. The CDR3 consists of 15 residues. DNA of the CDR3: TGTGCCAGCAGTTCCCGGGCCCCCATCGCCTACGAGCAGTACTTC. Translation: CASSSRAPIAYEQYF.

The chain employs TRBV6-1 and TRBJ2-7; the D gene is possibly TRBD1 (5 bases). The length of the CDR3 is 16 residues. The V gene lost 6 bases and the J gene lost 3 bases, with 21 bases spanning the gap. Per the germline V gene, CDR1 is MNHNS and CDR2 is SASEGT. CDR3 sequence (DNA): TGTGCCAGCAGCCCAATCTTACAGGAACCCTTCTACGAGCAGTACTTC. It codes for CASSPILQEPFYEQYF.

For the CDR3, the DNA is TGTGCCAGCAGTTACTTCGGACTAGTCGGAGAGACCCAGTACTTC. It is translated as CASSYFGLVGETQYF. The genes are TRBV6-2 or TRBV6-3 and TRBJ2-5; 7 positions agree with TRBD2. Trimming at V came to 1 base and at J to 4 bases, leaving 6 bases not matched to a gene. Germline CDR1 reads MNHEY; CDR2 reads SVGEGT. The CDR3 spans 15 residues.

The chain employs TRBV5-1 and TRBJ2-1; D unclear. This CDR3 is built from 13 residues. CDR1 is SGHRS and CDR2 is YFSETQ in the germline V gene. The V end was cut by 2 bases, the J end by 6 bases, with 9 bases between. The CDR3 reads CASSFWGSNEQFF. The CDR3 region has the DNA TGCGCCAGCAGCTTCTGGGGAAGCAATGAGCAGTTCTTC.

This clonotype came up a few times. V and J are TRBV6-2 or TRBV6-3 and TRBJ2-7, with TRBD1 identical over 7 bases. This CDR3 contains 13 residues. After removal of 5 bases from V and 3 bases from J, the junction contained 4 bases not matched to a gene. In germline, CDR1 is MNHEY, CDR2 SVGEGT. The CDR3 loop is CASSKSGGYEQYF. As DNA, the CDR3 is TGTGCCAGCAGTAAGTCAGGGGGCTACGAGCAGTACTTC.

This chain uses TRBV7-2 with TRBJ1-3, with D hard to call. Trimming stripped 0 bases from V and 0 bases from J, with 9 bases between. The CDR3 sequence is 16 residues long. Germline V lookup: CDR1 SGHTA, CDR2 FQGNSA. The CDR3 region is CASSLAPHSSGNTIYF. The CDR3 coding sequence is TGTGCCAGCAGCTTAGCGCCGCATTCCTCTGGAAACACCATATATTTT.

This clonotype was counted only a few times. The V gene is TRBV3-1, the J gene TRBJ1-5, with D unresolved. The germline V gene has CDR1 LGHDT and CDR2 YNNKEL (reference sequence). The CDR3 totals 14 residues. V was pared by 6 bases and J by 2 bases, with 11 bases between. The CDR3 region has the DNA TGTGCCAGCAGTCCTCAGCAGGGCAATCAGCCCCAGCATTTT. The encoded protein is CASSPQQGNQPQHF.

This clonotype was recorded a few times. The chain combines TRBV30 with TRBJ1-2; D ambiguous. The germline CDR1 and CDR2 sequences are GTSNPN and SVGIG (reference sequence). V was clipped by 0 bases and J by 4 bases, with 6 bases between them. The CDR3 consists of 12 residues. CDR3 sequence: CAWSVSSYGYTF. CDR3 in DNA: TGTGCCTGGAGTGTTTCTTCCTATGGCTACACCTTC.

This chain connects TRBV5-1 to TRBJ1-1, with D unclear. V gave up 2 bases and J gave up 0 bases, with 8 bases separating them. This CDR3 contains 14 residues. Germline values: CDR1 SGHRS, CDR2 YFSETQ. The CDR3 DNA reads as TGCGCCAGCAGCTTTCGGTCCATGAACACTGAAGCTTTCTTT. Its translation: CASSFRSMNTEAFF.

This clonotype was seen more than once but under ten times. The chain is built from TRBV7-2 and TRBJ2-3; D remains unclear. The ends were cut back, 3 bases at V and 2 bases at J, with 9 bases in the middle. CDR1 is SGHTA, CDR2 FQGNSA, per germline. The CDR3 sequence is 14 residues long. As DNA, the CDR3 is TGTGCCAGCAGCTTGTCCCTGATCACAGATACGCAGTATTTT. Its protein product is CASSLSLITDTQYF.

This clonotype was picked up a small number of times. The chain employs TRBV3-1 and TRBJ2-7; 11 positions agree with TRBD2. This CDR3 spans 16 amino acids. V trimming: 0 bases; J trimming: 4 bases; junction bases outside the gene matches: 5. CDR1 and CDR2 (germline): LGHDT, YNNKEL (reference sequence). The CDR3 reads CASSQDQGLAGYEQYF. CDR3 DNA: TGTGCCAGCAGCCAAGATCAAGGACTAGCGGGTTACGAGCAGTACTTC.

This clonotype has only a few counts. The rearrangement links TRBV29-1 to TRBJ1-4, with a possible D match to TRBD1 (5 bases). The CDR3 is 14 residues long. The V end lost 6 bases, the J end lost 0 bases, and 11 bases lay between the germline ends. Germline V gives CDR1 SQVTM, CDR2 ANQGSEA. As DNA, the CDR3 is TGCAGCGTGGCCGGGACCACAACTAATGAAAAACTGTTTTTT. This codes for CSVAGTTTNEKLFF. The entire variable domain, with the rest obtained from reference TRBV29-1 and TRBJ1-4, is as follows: SAVISQKPSRDICQRGTSLTIQCQVDSQVTMMFWYRQQPGQSLTLIATANQGSEATYESGFVIDKFPISRPNLTFSTLTVSNMSPEDSSIYLCSVAGTTTNEKLFFGSGTQLSVL.